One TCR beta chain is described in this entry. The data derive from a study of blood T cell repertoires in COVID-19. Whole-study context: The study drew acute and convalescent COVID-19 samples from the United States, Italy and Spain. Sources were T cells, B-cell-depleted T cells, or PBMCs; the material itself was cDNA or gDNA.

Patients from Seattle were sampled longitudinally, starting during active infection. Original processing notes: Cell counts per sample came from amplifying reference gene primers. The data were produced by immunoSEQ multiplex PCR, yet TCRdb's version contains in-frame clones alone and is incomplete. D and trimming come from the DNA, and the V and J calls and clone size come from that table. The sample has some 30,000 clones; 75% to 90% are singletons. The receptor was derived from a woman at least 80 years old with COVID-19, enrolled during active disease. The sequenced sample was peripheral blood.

The CDR3, as DNA: TGTGCCAGTACCGCTCGGACTGGTAATAGCAATCAGCCCCAGCATTTT. This translates into CASTARTGNSNQPQHF. The V call is TRBV19, the J call TRBJ1-5; D remains unclear. V was clipped by 7 bases and J by 0 bases, with 16 bases between them. The V gene's germline CDR1 is LNHDA and CDR2 SQIVND (reference sequence). The CDR3 spans 16 residues. The complete variable domain, with remaining parts taken from reference TRBV19 and TRBJ1-5, reads DGGITQSPKYLFRKEGQNVTLSCEQNLNHDAMYWYRQDPGQGLRLIYYSQIVNDFQKGDIAEGYSVSREKKESFPLTVTSAQKNPTAFYLCASTARTGNSNQPQHFGDGTRLSIL.